One sample yielded the 14 T cell receptor beta chains listed below, sequenced in a study of Ad26.COV2.S vaccination and SARS-CoV-2 variants. Libraries were prepared by immunoSEQ multiplex PCR; TCRdb keeps only in-frame clonotypes and omits some of them. The sample contains about 470,000 clones, 90% of which appear only once. The treatment: 15 to 20 received Ad26.COV2.S at low or high dose, single or two shots; 5 received placebo; per-sample allocation not given. Specimen acquisition occurred on day 63 following the initial vaccine or placebo injection. The material was peripheral blood, obtained in a trial of Ad26.COV2.S vaccine versus placebo. Receptors were obtained from a person aged 18-65 years who received the Ad26.COV2.S COVID-19 vaccine or a placebo.

In its sample, this clone was seen once. The gene calls are TRBV5-6 and TRBJ1-5, with D possibly being TRBD1 (5 bases). Germline CDR1 is SGHDT and CDR2 is YYEEEE. This CDR3 contains 13 residues. Trimming took 0 bases from V and 9 from J, leaving 10 bases between them. CDR3 in DNA: TGTGCCAGCAGCTTGGACAGGTCAGGGCCCCAGCATTTT. Translating it yields CASSLDRSGPQHF.

The chain joins TRBV19 to TRBJ2-5; tentatively, D is TRBD1 or TRBD2 (5 bases each). This CDR3 comprises 15 residues. Trimming stripped 3 bases from V and 5 bases from J, with 16 bases between. Germline CDR1 is LNHDA and CDR2 is SQIVND (reference sequence). CDR3 coding DNA: TGTGCCAGTAGTATGGGGGACCCCGAGACGGAGACCCAGTACTTC. This sequence encodes CASSMGDPETETQYF.

This clone was counted a few times. The CDR3 bases are TGCGCCAGCAGTGAGTCTATGGTCAGCTCCTACGAGCAGTACTTC. Translated: CASSESMVSSYEQYF. The chain couples TRBV10-1 to TRBJ2-7; D is undetermined. Germline assignment: CDR1 WNHNN and CDR2 SYGVQD (reference sequence). The CDR3 contains 15 residues. The V end was cut by 0 bases, the J end by 0 bases, with 9 bases between.

CDR3 amino acids: CASRKTGASTEAFF. The CDR3 nucleotides are TGTGCCAGCAGAAAGACAGGTGCGAGTACTGAAGCTTTCTTT. V is TRBV7-3 and J is TRBJ1-1, with TRBD1 as a possible D gene (6 bases). The CDR3 length is 14 residues. CDR1 is SGHTA, CDR2 FQGTGA, per germline. V dropped 6 bases and J dropped 5 bases, with 16 bases sitting between them. The full variable domain, its missing parts supplied by reference TRBV7-3 and TRBJ1-1, is GAGVSQTPSNKVTEKGKYVELRCDPISGHTALYWYRQSLGQGPEFLIYFQGTGAADDSGLPNDRFFAVRPEGSVSTLKIQRTERGDSAVYLCASRKTGASTEAFFGQGTRLTVV.

V gene TRBV6-4 combines with J gene TRBJ2-3; 13 nucleotides agree with TRBD2. This CDR3 is built from 16 residues. The ends lost 5 bases at V and 3 bases at J; junction bases unmatched: 5. Germline assignment: CDR1 MRHNA and CDR2 SNTAGT. CDR3: CASSPLAGGSTDTQYF. CDR3 bases: TGTGCCAGCAGTCCACTAGCGGGAGGGTCTACAGATACGCAGTATTTT.

V usage is TRBV7-8 and J usage is TRBJ2-7; D uncertain. The germline V gene encodes CDR1 SGHVS and CDR2 FQNEAQ. Trimming cost V 1 base and J 5 bases, with 9 bases left between them. The CDR3 loop spans 13 amino acids. The CDR3 here is CASSLGLDDEQYF. Written as DNA, the CDR3 is TGTGCCAGCAGCTTAGGGTTAGATGACGAGCAGTACTTC. Drawing the rest from reference TRBV7-8 and TRBJ2-7, the complete variable domain is GAGVSQSPRYKVAKRGQDVALRCDPISGHVSLFWYQQALGQGPEFLTYFQNEAQLDKSGLPSDRFFAERPEGSVSTLKIQRTQQEDSAVYLCASSLGLDDEQYFGPGTRLTVT.

This clone was recorded only once. This sample also contains other DNA sequences that code for the same CDR3. The genes are TRBV20-1 and TRBJ2-5; tentative D call: TRBD2 (5 bases). CDR1 and CDR2 from the germline V gene are DFQATT and SNEGSKA (reference sequence). The CDR3 has 12 residues. The V end lost 6 bases, the J end lost 2 bases, and 10 bases lay between the germline ends. The DNA for the CDR3 is TGCAGTGCCAGTCGAGGGCAAGAGACCCAGTACTTC. Protein sequence: CSASRGQETQYF.

This chain uses TRBV4-2 with TRBJ2-3, with D possibly matching TRBD1 (5 bases). Trimming pared 7 bases from V and 4 bases from J, leaving 21 bases between. Germline V gene data show CDR1 as LGHNA and CDR2 as YNFKEQ. CDR3 length: 16 amino acids. The CDR3 sequence is CASTLGEMGLADTQYF. The DNA of the CDR3 is TGTGCCAGCACTCTCGGCGAAATGGGGCTCGCAGATACGCAGTATTTT.

The V call is TRBV29-1, the J call TRBJ1-1, with a weak D call TRBD1 (6 bases). Germline V lookup: CDR1 SQVTM, CDR2 ANQGSEA. Trimming cost V 6 bases and J 7 bases, with 12 bases left between them. The CDR3 is 11 residues long. The CDR3 sequence: CSVKGGGEAFF. The DNA of the CDR3 is TGCAGCGTAAAAGGGGGGGGTGAAGCTTTCTTT. The full variable domain, its missing parts supplied by reference TRBV29-1 and TRBJ1-1, is SAVISQKPSRDICQRGTSLTIQCQVDSQVTMMFWYRQQPGQSLTLIATANQGSEATYESGFVIDKFPISRPNLTFSTLTVSNMSPEDSSIYLCSVKGGGEAFFGQGTRLTVV.

This rearrangement joins TRBV6-1 to TRBJ2-2; 8 bases align to TRBD2. Germline V gene sequence: CDR1 MNHNS, CDR2 SASEGT. The V segment lost 3 bases and the J segment 7 bases; nucleotides outside the gene matches: 7. This CDR3 is 15 amino acids long. CDR3 loop: CASSDTGGSVGELFF. The CDR3, as DNA: TGTGCCAGCAGTGATACGGGAGGGTCCGTCGGGGAGCTGTTTTTT.

J is TRBJ2-3 and V is TRBV2, with D hard to call. The CDR3 loop spans 14 amino acids. Deletions cut 4 bases from V and 6 bases from J, with 14 bases between. Germline V gives CDR1 SNHLY, CDR2 FYNNEI. CDR3 sequence reads: CASSVGQLPDTQYF. The CDR3 DNA sequence: TGTGCCAGCAGTGTTGGGCAGCTTCCCGATACGCAGTATTTT.

This clone was picked up a small number of times. The chain combines TRBV18 with TRBJ2-7, with 9 bases lining up with TRBD2. The CDR3 is made up of 16 amino acids. CDR1 is KGHSH, CDR2 LQKENI, per germline. With 5 bases clipped from V and 1 base from J, the junction kept 9 bases outside the gene matches. In DNA form, the CDR3 reads TGTGCCAGCTCAGAGGCCCTAGCGGGGATTTCCTACGAGCAGTACTTC. This gives the protein CASSEALAGISYEQYF.

The chain combines TRBV2 with TRBJ1-3, with a tentative D call TRBD1 (5 bases). This CDR3 is built from 15 residues. Between the trimmed V and J ends, which lost 4 bases and 0 bases, there was a span of 10 bases. Germline CDR1 reads SNHLY; CDR2 reads FYNNEI. CDR3 sequence reads: CASSVRGYSGNTIYF. The DNA for the CDR3 is TGTGCCAGCAGTGTTCGGGGCTACTCTGGAAACACCATATATTTT.

This chain links TRBV3-1 (or the pseudogene TRBV3-2) with TRBJ2-5, with 9 bases fitting TRBD1. This CDR3 is 15 amino acids long. CDR1 and CDR2 (germline): LGHDT, YNNKEL (reference sequence). V was clipped by 2 bases and J by 5 bases; unmatched bases: 6. The CDR3 is CASSQSDRGWETQYF. CDR3 nucleotides: TGTGCCAGCAGCCAATCAGACAGGGGGTGGGAGACCCAGTACTTC.